The TCR beta chain under discussion was sequenced for a study of blood T cell repertoires in COVID-19. The protocol was immunoSEQ multiplex PCR, while the TCRdb copy is restricted to in-frame clones and leaves out a portion. The sample shows approximately 150,000 clones, approximately 88% of them seen only once. The V end was cut by 2 bases, the J end by 5 bases, with 12 bases between. The CDR3 runs 15 residues. Germline CDR1 and CDR2: MNHEY and SMNVEV (reference sequence). This sequence was found in a woman between 45 and 60 years old with acute or convalescent COVID-19. The chain uses TRBV27 and TRBJ2-2; TRBD2 is a possible D gene (5 bases). The sample taken for sequencing was peripheral blood. The CDR3 coding sequence is TGTGCCAGCAGTTTAGAACACAGAGGGACCGGGGAGCTGTTTTTT. Encoded protein: CASSLEHRGTGELFF.